The clone carrying this TCR beta chain was counted a few times. The CDR3 contains 12 residues. The germline V and J ends were trimmed by 1 base and 8 bases, with 5 bases remaining between them. CDR1 LGHDT and CDR2 YNNKEL come from the germline V gene (reference sequence). This record belongs to a study of blood T cell repertoires in COVID-19. Looking at the study overall: The United States, Italy and Spain provided the acute and convalescent COVID-19 samples. PBMCs, B-cell-depleted T cells, or T cells were the source of the cDNA or gDNA that made up the material.

Per the original methods: Using reference gene primer amplification, nucleated cell counts were estimated. Assay used: immunoSEQ multiplex PCR; TCRdb lists only in-frame clones, some missing. That table gives V, J and clone size, and the DNA gave D and trimming. The repertoire holds approximately 160,000 clones, with more than 65% as singletons. This clonotype was sampled from a woman in her forties or fifties in a cohort sampled during active or convalescent COVID-19. Sample: peripheral blood. The chain recombines TRBV3-1 (or the pseudogene TRBV3-2) with TRBJ1-4; the D is unclear. The CDR3 DNA sequence: TGTGCCAGCAGCCAAGCTCAGGAAAAACTGTTTTTT. Its protein product is CASSQAQEKLFF.